The rows below give T cell receptor beta chains drawn from one sample of a study of blood T cell repertoires in COVID-19. Repertoires were generated with immunoSEQ multiplex PCR, while TCRdb's copy carries only in-frame clones and drops some. The sample yields some 140,000 clones, around 85% seen once. Sequenced sample: peripheral blood. The receptors were gathered from a human donor in a cohort sampled during active COVID-19. CDR3s include the opening cysteine and the closing phenylalanine or tryptophan. D genes are given only for firm matches. Clone size is given for some rows only: seen once, a few or many times, or a class if the clone is expanded.

-	TRBV19	TRBJ1-1	TRBD1	CASNPDRGQGTEAFF	TGTGCCAGTAACCCGGACAGGGGGCAGGGCACTGAAGCTTTCTTT
-	TRBV6-2/TRBV6-3	TRBJ1-2	-	CASSFSWTDGYTF	TGTGCCAGCAGTTTCAGTTGGACAGACGGCTACACCTTC
-	TRBV30	TRBJ2-3	-	CAWSGLAGADTQYF	TGTGCCTGGAGTGGCCTAGCTGGCGCAGATACGCAGTATTTT
-	TRBV24-1	TRBJ1-2	-	CATSDPDSEYGYTF	TGTGCCACCAGTGATCCGGACAGCGAGTATGGCTACACCTTC
few	TRBV28	TRBJ1-2	TRBD1	CASRVPGTGVGYTF	TGTGCCAGCAGAGTACCCGGGACAGGGGTCGGCTACACCTTC
-	TRBV7-2	TRBJ1-1	TRBD1	CASSTGQGYTEAFF	TGTGCCAGCAGCACGGGACAGGGCTACACTGAAGCTTTCTTT
-	TRBV5-6	TRBJ2-1	-	CASSTGLDISNEQFF	TGTGCCAGCAGCACCGGACTCGATATTTCCAATGAGCAGTTCTTC
-	TRBV6-2/TRBV6-3	TRBJ1-1	-	CASSYPSEAFF	TGTGCCAGCAGTTACCCCTCTGAAGCTTTCTTT
-	TRBV15	TRBJ2-1	-	CATRAAYNEQFF	TGTGCCACCCGCGCGGCCTACAATGAGCAGTTCTTC
-	TRBV28	TRBJ2-3	-	CASSPSYTQYF	TGTGCCAGCAGTCCAAGCTATACGCAGTATTTT
-	TRBV9	TRBJ2-2	-	CASSLTSGTKRPGELFF	TGTGCCAGCAGCCTGACCTCCGGGACAAAGAGGCCCGGGGAGCTGTTTTTT
-	TRBV9	TRBJ1-6	-	CASSVGSSYNSPLHF	TGTGCCAGCAGCGTAGGCAGCTCCTATAATTCACCCCTCCACTTT
-	TRBV25-1	TRBJ1-1	-	CASSETGYTEAFF	TGTGCCAGCAGTGAGACAGGATACACTGAAGCTTTCTTT
-	TRBV7-7	TRBJ2-1	TRBD2	CASSSGLAGGHEQFF	TGTGCCAGCAGCTCGGGACTAGCGGGAGGGCATGAGCAGTTCTTC
-	TRBV7-2	TRBJ1-4	-	CASSQFVGQRNEKLFF	TGTGCCAGCAGCCAATTCGTAGGACAGAGGAATGAAAAACTGTTTTTT
-	TRBV7-9	TRBJ2-5	TRBD1	CASTKPGDRVETQYF	TGTGCCAGCACCAAACCTGGGGACAGGGTGGAGACCCAGTACTTC
-	TRBV4-1	TRBJ1-4	TRBD1	CASSPSGTGGINEKLFF	TGCGCCAGCAGCCCATCCGGAACAGGGGGCATTAATGAAAAACTGTTTTTT
-	TRBV11-2	TRBJ2-3	-	CASSFKDTQYF	TGTGCCAGCAGCTTTAAAGATACGCAGTATTTT